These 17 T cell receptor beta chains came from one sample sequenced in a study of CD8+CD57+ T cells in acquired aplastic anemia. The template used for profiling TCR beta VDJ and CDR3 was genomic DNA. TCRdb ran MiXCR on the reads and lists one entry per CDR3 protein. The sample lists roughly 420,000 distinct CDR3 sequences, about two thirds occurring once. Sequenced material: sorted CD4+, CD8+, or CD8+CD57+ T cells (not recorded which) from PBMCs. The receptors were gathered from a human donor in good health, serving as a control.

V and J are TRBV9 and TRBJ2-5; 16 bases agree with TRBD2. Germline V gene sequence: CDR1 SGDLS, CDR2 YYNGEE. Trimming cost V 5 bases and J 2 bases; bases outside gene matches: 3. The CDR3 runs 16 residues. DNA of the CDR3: TGTGCCAGCAGGCAGGGACTAGCGGGGGGGCAAGAGACCCAGTACTTC. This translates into CASRQGLAGGQETQYF.

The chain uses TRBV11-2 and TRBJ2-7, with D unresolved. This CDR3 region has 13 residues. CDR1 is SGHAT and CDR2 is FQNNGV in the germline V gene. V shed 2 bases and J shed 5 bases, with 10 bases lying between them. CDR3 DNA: TGTGCCAGCAGCTTATGGGTTTCCGACGAGCAGTACTTC. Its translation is CASSLWVSDEQYF.

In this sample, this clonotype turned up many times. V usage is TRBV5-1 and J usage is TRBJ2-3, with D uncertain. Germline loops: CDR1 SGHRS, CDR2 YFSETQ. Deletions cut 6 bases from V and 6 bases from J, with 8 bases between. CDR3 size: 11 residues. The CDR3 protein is CASMRLDTQYF. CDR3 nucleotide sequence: TGCGCCAGCATGAGATTGGATACGCAGTATTTT. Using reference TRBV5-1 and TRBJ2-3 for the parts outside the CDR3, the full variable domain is KAGVTQTPRYLIKTRGQQVTLSCSPISGHRSVSWYQQTPGQGLQFLFEYFSETQRNKGNFPGRFSGRQFSNSRSEMNVSTLELGDSALYLCASMRLDTQYFGPGTRLTVL.

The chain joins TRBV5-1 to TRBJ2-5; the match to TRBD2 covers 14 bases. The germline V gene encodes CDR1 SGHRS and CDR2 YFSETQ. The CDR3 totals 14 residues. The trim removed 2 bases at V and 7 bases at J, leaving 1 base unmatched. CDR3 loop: CASSLGTSGGTQYF. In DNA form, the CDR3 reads TGCGCCAGCAGCTTAGGGACTAGCGGGGGGACCCAGTACTTC.

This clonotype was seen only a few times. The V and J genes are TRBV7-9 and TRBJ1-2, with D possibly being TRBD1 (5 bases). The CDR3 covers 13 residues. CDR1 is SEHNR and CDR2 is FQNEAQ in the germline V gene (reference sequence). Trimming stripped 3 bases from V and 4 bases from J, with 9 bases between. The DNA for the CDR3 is TGTGCCAGCAGCTTGGACAAATCCTATGGCTACACCTTC. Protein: CASSLDKSYGYTF.

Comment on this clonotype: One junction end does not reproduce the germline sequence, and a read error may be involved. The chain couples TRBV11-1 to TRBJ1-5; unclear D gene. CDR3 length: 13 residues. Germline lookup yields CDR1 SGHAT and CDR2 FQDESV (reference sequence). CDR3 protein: CASSLASGQSQHF. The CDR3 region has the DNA TGTGCTAGCAGCTTAGCGTCGGGTCAGTCCCAGCATTTT.

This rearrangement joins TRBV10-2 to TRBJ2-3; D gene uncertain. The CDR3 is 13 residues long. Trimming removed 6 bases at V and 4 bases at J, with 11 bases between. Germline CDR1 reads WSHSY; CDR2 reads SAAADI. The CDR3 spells CASSETEADTQYF. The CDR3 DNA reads TGCGCCAGCAGCGAGACGGAAGCAGATACGCAGTATTTT.

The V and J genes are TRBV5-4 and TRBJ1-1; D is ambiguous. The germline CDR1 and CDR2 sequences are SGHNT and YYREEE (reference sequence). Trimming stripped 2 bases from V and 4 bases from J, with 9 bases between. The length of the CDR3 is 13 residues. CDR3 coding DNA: TGTGCCAGCAGCTTAAGTGAAGGCACTGAAGCTTTCTTT. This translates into CASSLSEGTEAFF.

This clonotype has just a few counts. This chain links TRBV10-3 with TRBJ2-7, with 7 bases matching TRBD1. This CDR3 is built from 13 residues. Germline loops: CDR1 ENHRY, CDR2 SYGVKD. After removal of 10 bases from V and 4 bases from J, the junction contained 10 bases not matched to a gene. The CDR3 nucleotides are TGTGCCAACTACCCGACAGGGAAGTACGAGCAGTACTTC. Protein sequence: CANYPTGKYEQYF.

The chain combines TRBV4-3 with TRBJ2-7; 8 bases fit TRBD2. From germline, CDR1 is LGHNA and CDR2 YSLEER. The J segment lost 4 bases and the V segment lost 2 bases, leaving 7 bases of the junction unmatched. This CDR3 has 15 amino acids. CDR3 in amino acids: CASSQKGGGPYEQYF. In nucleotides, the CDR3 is TGCGCCAGCAGCCAAAAGGGCGGGGGGCCATACGAGCAGTACTTC.

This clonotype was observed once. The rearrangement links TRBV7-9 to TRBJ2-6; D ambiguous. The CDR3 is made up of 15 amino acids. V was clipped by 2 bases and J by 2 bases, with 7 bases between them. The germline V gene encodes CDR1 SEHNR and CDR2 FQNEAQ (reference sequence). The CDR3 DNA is TGTGCCAGCAGCTTAAGGATGGCTGGGGCCAACGTCCTGACTTTC. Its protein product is CASSLRMAGANVLTF.

CDR3 nucleotide sequence: TGTGCCAGCATTGAGACAATCTCAGGGGCAGGGCTAAGAAACACCATATATTTT. Protein product: CASIETISGAGLRNTIYF. V gene TRBV6-1 combines with J gene TRBJ1-3; TRBD1 might be the D (6 bases). This CDR3 is built from 18 residues. Deletions cut 7 bases from V and 5 bases from J, with 27 bases between. Per the germline V gene, CDR1 is MNHNS and CDR2 is SASEGT.

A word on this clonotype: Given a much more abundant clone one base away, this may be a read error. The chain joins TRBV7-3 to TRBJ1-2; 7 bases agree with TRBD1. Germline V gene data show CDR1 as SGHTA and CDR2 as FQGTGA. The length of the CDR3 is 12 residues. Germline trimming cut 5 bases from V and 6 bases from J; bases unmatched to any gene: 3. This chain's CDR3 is CASSPGTDGYTF. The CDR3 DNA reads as TGTGCCAGCAGCCCCGGGACAGATGGCTACACCTTC.

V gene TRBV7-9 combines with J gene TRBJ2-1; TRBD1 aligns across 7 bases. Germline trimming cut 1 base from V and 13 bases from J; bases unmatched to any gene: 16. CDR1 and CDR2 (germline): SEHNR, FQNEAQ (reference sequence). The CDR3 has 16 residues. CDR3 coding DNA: TGTGCCAGCAGCTTAGGGATGACAGGGTCCGAGCAGTACCAGTTCTTC. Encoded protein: CASSLGMTGSEQYQFF.

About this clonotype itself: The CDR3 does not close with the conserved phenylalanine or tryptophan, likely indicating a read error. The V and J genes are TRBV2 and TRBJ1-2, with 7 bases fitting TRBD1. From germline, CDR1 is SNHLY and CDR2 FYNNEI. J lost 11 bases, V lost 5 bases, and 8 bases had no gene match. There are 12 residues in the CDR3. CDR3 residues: CASSRQGVAYTY. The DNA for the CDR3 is TGTGCCAGCAGTCGACAGGGTGTGGCTTACACCTAC.

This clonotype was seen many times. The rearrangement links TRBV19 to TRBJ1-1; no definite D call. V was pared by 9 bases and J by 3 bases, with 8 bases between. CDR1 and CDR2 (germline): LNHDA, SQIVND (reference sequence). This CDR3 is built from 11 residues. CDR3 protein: CASVGYTEAFF. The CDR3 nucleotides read TGTGCCAGCGTCGGGTACACTGAAGCTTTCTTT.

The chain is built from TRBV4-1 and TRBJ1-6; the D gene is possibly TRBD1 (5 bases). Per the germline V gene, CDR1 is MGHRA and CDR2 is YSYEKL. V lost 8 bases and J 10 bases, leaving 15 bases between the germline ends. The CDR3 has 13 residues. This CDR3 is CASLPRVGSPLHF. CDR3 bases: TGCGCCAGCCTCCCCAGGGTAGGATCACCCCTCCACTTT.